This T cell receptor (beta chain) derives from a study of OX40 agonist ivuxolimab in advanced cancers. The CDR3 is 13 residues long. V was pared by 0 bases and J by 9 bases, with 11 bases between. Germline-derived CDR1 and CDR2 are MNHEY and SVGAGI. Note on this clone: Its matching antigen is unknown.

Study-wide results and limits: At 0.1 to 3.0 mg/kg and by week 6, CD4+ and CD8+ T cells in the blood had expanded clonally.

Sequenced by immunoSEQ multiplex PCR; TCRdb stores in-frame clones only, minus some. The table records more than 75,000 clones, approximately 85% of them present only once. Specimen: CD4+ or CD8+ T cells sorted from blood, collected in a trial of the OX40 agonist ivuxolimab. The origin of this receptor is an adult with an advanced solid tumor such as melanoma, head and neck, liver or kidney cancer. V gene TRBV6-5 combines with J gene TRBJ1-2; the D gene is possibly TRBD1 (6 bases). This CDR3 reads CASSYSGTNRYTF. CDR3 bases: TGTGCCAGCAGTTACTCCGGGACAAATCGCTACACCTTC.